The 27 T cell receptor beta chains reported below all come from one sample, sequenced in a study of cytomegalovirus exposure and HLA in healthy donors (TCRdb year 2017). Libraries came from the immunoSEQ multiplex PCR assay. The multiplex PCR relied on a mix of 60 forward primers for TCR Vbeta segments and 13 reverse primers for TCR Jbeta segments. In its TCRdb copy, this immuneACCESS table keeps in-frame sequences only and misses some clones. Where compared with another copy, unresolved V genes explain less than half of these, and the others have no known cause. Present in this sample are 70,000 to 90,000 clones, 60% to 75% of which were seen just once. Of the sample, 20% to 25% is held by the ten largest clones. Sequencing was done on a sample of PBMCs. These receptors came from a man in his forties in good health and CMV-seropositive.

This clone was seen only a few times. The V gene is TRBV6-1, the J gene TRBJ1-1; perhaps TRBD1 as D (6 bases). There are 13 residues in the CDR3. V lost 3 bases to trimming and J lost 5 bases, with 10 bases between them. The germline CDR1 and CDR2 sequences are MNHNS and SASEGT. The CDR3 bases are TGTGCCAGCAGTGAGGACAGATTGACTGAAGCTTTCTTT. It specifies CASSEDRLTEAFF.

This clone was detected once. This sequence joins TRBV7-2 and TRBJ2-5; D perhaps matches TRBD1 (6 bases). The CDR3 is 16 residues long. Germline V gene sequence: CDR1 SGHTA, CDR2 FQGNSA. Trimming shortened V by 0 bases and J by 5 bases, and 16 bases separated the two germline ends. The DNA for the CDR3 is TGTGCCAGCAGCTTAGCGGCGGCAGGGGTGGGGGAGACCCAGTACTTC. It yields the protein CASSLAAAGVGETQYF.

The chain joins TRBV2 to TRBJ1-2; 8 bases align to TRBD1. With V trimmed by 9 bases and J by 5 bases, 8 bases remained unmatched. The CDR3 is 13 amino acids. In germline, CDR1 is SNHLY, CDR2 FYNNEI. The CDR3 here is CASWTGISYGYTF. The CDR3 region has the DNA TGTGCCAGTTGGACAGGGATCAGTTATGGCTACACCTTC.

This chain links TRBV29-1 with TRBJ1-5, with TRBD1 as a possible D gene (5 bases). The length of the CDR3 is 15 residues. V lost 5 bases to trimming and J lost 7 bases, with 21 bases between them. Germline assignment: CDR1 SQVTM and CDR2 ANQGSEA. CDR3 protein: CSVSSGEGSLQPQHF. CDR3 bases: TGCAGCGTTTCTTCGGGGGAGGGAAGTCTGCAGCCCCAGCATTTT.

This clone has more than one count but fewer than ten. The rearrangement joins TRBV18 to TRBJ1-1; 7 positions agree with TRBD1. This CDR3 has 17 amino acids. V lost 4 bases and J lost 0; bases outside the gene matches: 11. Germline V gene data show CDR1 as KGHSH and CDR2 as LQKENI. The CDR3 region is CASSRTPGQTLNTEAFF. The CDR3 DNA sequence: TGTGCCAGCTCACGAACGCCGGGACAGACACTGAACACTGAAGCTTTCTTT. Using reference TRBV18 and TRBJ1-1 for the parts outside the CDR3, the full variable domain is NAGVMQNPRHLVRRRGQEARLRCSPMKGHSHVYWYRQLPEEGLKFMVYLQKENIIDESGMPKERFSAEFPKEGPSILRIQQVVRGDSAAYFCASSRTPGQTLNTEAFFGQGTRLTVV.

V is TRBV5-1 and J is TRBJ2-5; 7 bases fit TRBD1. This CDR3 comprises 14 residues. CDR1 and CDR2 from the germline V gene are SGHRS and YFSETQ. Losses at the gene ends were 1 base for V and 4 bases for J; bases not matched to a gene: 4. The CDR3: CASSLKDRAETQYF. CDR3 nucleotides: TGCGCCAGCAGCTTGAAAGACAGGGCAGAGACCCAGTACTTC.

This clone showed up just a few times. The chain joins TRBV29-1 to TRBJ2-2; TRBD2 matches at 9 bases. Trimming at V came to 1 base and at J to 2 bases, leaving 2 bases not matched to a gene. The length of the CDR3 is 15 residues. Germline lookup yields CDR1 SQVTM and CDR2 ANQGSEA. The CDR3 bases are TGCAGCGTTGAAGCACTAGCGGGCAACACCGGGGAGCTGTTTTTT. Protein: CSVEALAGNTGELFF.

The genes are TRBV30 and TRBJ1-2; D call uncertain. The CDR3 runs to 14 residues. Germline V gene data show CDR1 as GTSNPN and CDR2 as SVGIG (reference sequence). V gave up 4 bases and J gave up 3 bases, with 15 bases separating them. CDR3: CAWTLEGEDYGYTF. The DNA of the CDR3 is TGTGCCTGGACCCTGGAGGGAGAGGACTATGGCTACACCTTC.

CDR3 amino acids: CASRQTGTGEGYTF. As DNA, the CDR3 is TGTGCCAGCAGACAAACCGGGACAGGAGAAGGCTACACCTTC. The J gene is TRBJ1-2, the V gene TRBV5-5; 8 positions agree with TRBD1. The CDR3 covers 14 residues. The V gene's germline CDR1 is SGHKS and CDR2 YYEKEE (reference sequence). The V segment lost 5 bases and the J segment 8 bases; nucleotides outside the gene matches: 11. Drawing the rest from reference TRBV5-5 and TRBJ1-2, the complete variable domain is DAGVTQSPTHLIKTRGQQVTLRCSPISGHKSVSWYQQVLGQGPQFIFQYYEKEERGRGNFPDRFSARQFPNYSSELNVNALLLGDSALYLCASRQTGTGEGYTFGSGTRLTVV.

This chain joins TRBV18 and TRBJ2-1; unclear D gene. Between the trimmed V and J ends, which lost 0 bases and 0 bases, there was a span of 6 bases. The CDR3 loop spans 15 amino acids. Germline V CDR1 and CDR2: KGHSH, LQKENI. The CDR3 DNA reads as TGTGCCAGCTCACCACCATTTAGCTCCTACAATGAGCAGTTCTTC. Residues: CASSPPFSSYNEQFF.

This clone has just a few counts. One end of the junction is discordant with germline, which a read error may explain. As DNA, the CDR3 is TGTGCCGGCAGCCGGACAGCCTCCTACGAGCAGTACTTC. Translation: CAGSRTASYEQYF. The rearrangement links TRBV7-9 to TRBJ2-7, with TRBD1 as a possible D gene (6 bases). In germline, CDR1 is SEHNR, CDR2 FQNEAQ (reference sequence). The CDR3 length is 13 residues.

The chain has TRBV27 and TRBJ2-7; TRBD1 agrees at 7 bases. This CDR3 is 13 amino acids long. Trimming removed 5 bases from V and 3 bases from J; junction bases left unmatched: 4. The V gene's germline CDR1 is MNHEY and CDR2 SMNVEV (reference sequence). CDR3 residues: CASSPDRLYEQYF. CDR3 in DNA: TGTGCCAGCAGTCCGGACAGGCTCTACGAGCAGTACTTC.

This chain connects TRBV5-4 to TRBJ2-3; 10 bases agree with TRBD1. The germline V gene has CDR1 SGHNT and CDR2 YYREEE (reference sequence). The J segment lost 5 bases and the V segment lost 2 bases, leaving 5 bases of the junction unmatched. The CDR3 contains 15 residues. This CDR3 is CASSLGTGAVDTQYF. CDR3 nucleotide sequence: TGTGCCAGCAGCTTAGGGACAGGGGCTGTAGATACGCAGTATTTT.

The V and J genes are TRBV7-9 and TRBJ1-1; 7 bases are shared with TRBD1. Germline trimming cut 5 bases from V and 6 bases from J; bases unmatched to any gene: 12. There are 15 residues in the CDR3. CDR1 is SEHNR, CDR2 FQNEAQ, per germline (reference sequence). The CDR3 spells CASSNLQGKVAEAFF. Written as DNA, the CDR3 is TGTGCCAGCAGCAATTTACAGGGGAAGGTTGCTGAAGCTTTCTTT.

The genes are TRBV6-1 and TRBJ2-7; D perhaps matches TRBD2 (6 bases). The germline V gene has CDR1 MNHNS and CDR2 SASEGT. V was pared by 2 bases and J by 6 bases, with 11 bases between. The CDR3 contains 13 residues. CDR3: CASSERGWSEQYF. Here the CDR3 DNA reads TGTGCCAGCAGTGAACGGGGGTGGAGCGAGCAGTACTTC.

V and J are TRBV6-5 and TRBJ1-2; 7 positions agree with TRBD1. The CDR3 sequence is 13 residues long. The germline V gene has CDR1 MNHEY and CDR2 SVGAGI. V was pared by 5 bases and J by 4 bases, with 4 bases of the junction left unmatched. Here the CDR3 DNA reads TGTGCCAGCAGTCCACAGGGGCGCTATGGCTACACCTTC. This sequence encodes CASSPQGRYGYTF.

J is TRBJ2-5 and V is TRBV11-3, with D perhaps matching TRBD1 (7 bases). Looked up from germline, CDR1 is SGHNT and CDR2 is YENEEA. The CDR3 covers 15 residues. V lost 5 bases, J lost 4 bases, and 17 bases lay in between. The CDR3 here is CASSPSRGAGETQYF. The CDR3 DNA reads TGTGCCAGCAGCCCCAGCAGGGGGGCGGGAGAGACCCAGTACTTC.

This chain joins TRBV9 and TRBJ1-1; D not certain. The length of the CDR3 is 14 residues. The germline V gene has CDR1 SGDLS and CDR2 YYNGEE. V was cut by 4 bases and J by 5 bases, with 15 bases left in between. The chain's CDR3 is CASSPTMPGTEAFF. The CDR3 coding sequence is TGTGCCAGCAGCCCGACCATGCCCGGGACTGAAGCTTTCTTT. Supplemented by reference TRBV9 and TRBJ1-1, the full variable domain reads DSGVTQTPKHLITATGQRVTLRCSPRSGDLSVYWYQQSLDQGLQFLIQYYNGEERAKGNILERFSAQQFPDLHSELNLSSLELGDSALYFCASSPTMPGTEAFFGQGTRLTVV.

This clone was seen only a few times. The identical CDR3 is also encoded by other nucleotide sequences in the sample. In DNA form, the CDR3 reads TGTGCCAGCGGGACTGGTCAGTGGCCCCAGCATTTT. This gives the protein CASGTGQWPQHF. The chain joins TRBV2 to TRBJ1-5, with D perhaps matching TRBD1 (5 bases). CDR3 size: 12 residues. In germline, CDR1 is SNHLY, CDR2 FYNNEI. The ends were cut back, 8 bases at V and 9 bases at J, with 14 bases in the middle. Combining the CDR3 with reference TRBV2 and TRBJ1-5 gives the whole variable domain EPEVTQTPSHQVTQMGQEVILRCVPISNHLYFYWYRQILGQKVEFLVSFYNNEISEKSEIFDDQFSVERPDGSNFTLKIRSTKLEDSAMYFCASGTGQWPQHFGDGTRLSIL.

The rearrangement links TRBV28 to TRBJ2-1; TRBD1 is a possible D gene (5 bases). Trimming took 8 bases from V and 4 from J, leaving 15 bases between them. CDR1 and CDR2 from the germline V gene are MDHEN and SYDVKM. The CDR3 sequence is 14 residues long. CDR3 protein: CASALVGRYNEQFF. In nucleotides, the CDR3 is TGTGCCAGCGCGTTGGTGGGGCGTTACAATGAGCAGTTCTTC.

This clone turned up a few times. The genes are TRBV14 and TRBJ2-2; 8 bases are shared with TRBD1. The CDR3 sequence is 15 residues long. CDR1 and CDR2 from the germline V gene are SGHDN and FVKESK. The V segment lost 4 bases and the J segment 0 bases; nucleotides outside the gene matches: 1. The CDR3 protein is CASSRRGPNTGELFF. CDR3 in DNA: TGTGCCAGCAGCCGCAGGGGGCCGAACACCGGGGAGCTGTTTTTT.

The chain couples TRBV5-1 to TRBJ2-7; D gene ambiguous. Germline V gives CDR1 SGHRS, CDR2 YFSETQ. The CDR3 is 14 residues long. V gave up 0 bases and J gave up 2 bases, with 9 bases separating them. CDR3 region: CASSLDLLTYEQYF. In DNA, the CDR3 is TGCGCCAGCAGCTTGGACTTGTTAACCTACGAGCAGTACTTC.

The chain combines TRBV19 with TRBJ2-5, with D perhaps TRBD2 (6 bases). The germline V and J ends were trimmed by 3 bases and 3 bases, with 8 bases remaining between them. Germline-derived CDR1 and CDR2 are LNHDA and SQIVND (reference sequence). CDR3 size: 13 residues. CDR3 DNA sequence: TGTGCCAGTAGTATCTCGGGGGAAGAGACCCAGTACTTC. Its translation is CASSISGEETQYF.

This rearrangement joins TRBV5-4 to TRBJ1-3; 8 bases agree with TRBD1. Germline CDR1 is SGHNT and CDR2 is YYREEE (reference sequence). J was trimmed by 1 base and V by 2 bases; bases with no gene match: 17. The CDR3 totals 20 residues. CDR3 region: CASSLSPGQAPSSSGNTIYF. In DNA, the CDR3 is TGTGCCAGCAGCTTAAGTCCGGGACAGGCCCCATCATCATCTGGAAACACCATATATTTT.

J is TRBJ2-3 and V is TRBV7-3, with 12 bases lining up with TRBD2. The V gene end was trimmed by 5 bases and the J gene end by 4 bases; junction bases not matched to a gene: 4. Germline CDR1 and CDR2: SGHTA and FQGTGA. The CDR3 loop spans 15 amino acids. The CDR3 DNA follows: TGTGCCAGCAGCCGACTAGCGGGGGCTGCAGATACGCAGTATTTT. This encodes CASSRLAGAADTQYF.

The genes are TRBV6-1 and TRBJ1-1; 7 bases are shared with TRBD1. The germline CDR1 and CDR2 sequences are MNHNS and SASEGT. The CDR3 contains 15 residues. V lost 7 bases, J lost 0 bases, and 8 bases stayed unmatched. The CDR3 loop reads CASIRQGSMNTEAFF. The CDR3 DNA is TGTGCCAGCATAAGACAGGGATCCATGAACACTGAAGCTTTCTTT.

This clone was recorded a few times. V usage is TRBV4-3 and J usage is TRBJ2-5; 13 positions match TRBD2. J lost 4 bases, V lost 0 bases, and 5 bases had no gene match. Per the germline V gene, CDR1 is LGHNA and CDR2 is YSLEER. The CDR3 runs to 17 residues. In nucleotides, the CDR3 is TGCGCCAGCAGCCAAGATCTTACTAGCGGGGGGGGAGAGACCCAGTACTTC. Protein: CASSQDLTSGGGETQYF.